This TCR beta chain was sequenced during a study of graft-versus-host responses after intestinal transplantation. Comment on this clone: No antigen is known for it.

Germline CDR1 and CDR2: SSHAT and FNYEAQ (reference sequence). V trimming: 5 bases; J trimming: 0 bases; junction bases outside the gene matches: 5. The CDR3 contains 18 residues. Study conclusions and caveats: In patients with graft-donor T cell macrochimerism, allograft graft-versus-host to host-versus-graft clonal ratios were high.

Data came from immunoSEQ multiplex PCR; TCRdb stores just in-frame clones and leaves some out. The sample holds more than 50,000 clones, roughly 89% seen once. The chain uses TRBV7-7 and TRBJ2-1; 15 nucleotides align to TRBD2. The sample was PBMCs, taken roughly 95 weeks after intestinal transplant. The TCR was taken from a human patient who received an intestinal transplant, so some T cells may come from the graft donor. The CDR3 DNA is TGTGCCAGCAGCCAGGGACTAGCGGGGGGAAGCTCCTACAATGAGCAGTTCTTC. It translates to CASSQGLAGGSSYNEQFF.